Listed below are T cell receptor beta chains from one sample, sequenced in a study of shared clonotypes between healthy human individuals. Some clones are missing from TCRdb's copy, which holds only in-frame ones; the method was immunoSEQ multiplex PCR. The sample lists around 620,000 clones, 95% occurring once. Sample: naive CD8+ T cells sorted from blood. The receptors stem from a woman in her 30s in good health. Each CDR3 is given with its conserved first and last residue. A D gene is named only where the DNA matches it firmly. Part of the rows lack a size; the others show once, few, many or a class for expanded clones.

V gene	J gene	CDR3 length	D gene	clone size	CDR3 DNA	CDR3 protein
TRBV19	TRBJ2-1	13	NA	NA	TGTGCCAGTAAAGATAGCGTTAACAATGAGCAGTTCTTC	CASKDSVNNEQFF
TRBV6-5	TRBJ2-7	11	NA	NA	TGTGCCAGCCAAACAGGGTACGAGCAGTACTTC	CASQTGYEQYF
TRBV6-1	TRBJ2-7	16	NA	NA	TGTGCCAGCAGTGAAGCCTGGACTGACCCGACCTACGAGCAGTACTTC	CASSEAWTDPTYEQYF
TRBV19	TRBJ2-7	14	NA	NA	TGTGCCAGTAGTATTTACAGGCAATCCTACGAGCAGTACTTC	CASSIYRQSYEQYF
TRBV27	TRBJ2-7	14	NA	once	TGTGCCAGCAGTTTAGCGGACAGCACCTACGAGCAGTACTTC	CASSLADSTYEQYF
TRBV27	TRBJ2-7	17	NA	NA	TGTGCCAGCAGTTTATCGGTAGTGACTGGGAGCTCCTACGAGCAGTACTTC	CASSLSVVTGSSYEQYF
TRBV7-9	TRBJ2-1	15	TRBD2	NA	TGTGCCAGCAGCACCAAGCGGGAGTGGTACAATGAGCAGTTCTTC	CASSTKREWYNEQFF
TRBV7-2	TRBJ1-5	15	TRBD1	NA	TGTGCCAGCACTCTGACAGGGGATAGCAATCAGCCCCAGCATTTT	CASTLTGDSNQPQHF
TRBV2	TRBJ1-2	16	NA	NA	TGTGCCAGCACTTCCCTTACCGGGGGACCCGGCTATGGCTACACCTTC	CASTSLTGGPGYGYTF
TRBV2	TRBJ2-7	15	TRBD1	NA	TGTGCCAGCAGGGCCCCCGGACAGGCGGCCTACGAGCAGTACTTC	CASRAPGQAAYEQYF
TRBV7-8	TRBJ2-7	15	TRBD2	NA	TGTGCCAGCAGCACCAGCGGGAGGAACTCCTACGAGCAGTACTTC	CASSTSGRNSYEQYF
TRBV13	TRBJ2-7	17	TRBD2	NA	TGTGCCAGCAGCTTTTTTTCGCGGGAGGGGAGCTCCTACGAGCAGTACTTC	CASSFFSREGSSYEQYF
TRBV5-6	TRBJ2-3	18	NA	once	TGTGCCAGCAGCTGGACTCCGCTGGCGGTCCTTAGCACAGATACGCAGTATTTT	CASSWTPLAVLSTDTQYF
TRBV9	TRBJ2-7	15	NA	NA	TGTGCCAACAGCCCGAGAGGGGAGGGGGCCTACGAGCAGTACTTC	CANSPRGEGAYEQYF
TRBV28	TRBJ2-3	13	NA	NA	TGTGCCAGCAGTTTGACCATCACAGATACGCAGTATTTT	CASSLTITDTQYF
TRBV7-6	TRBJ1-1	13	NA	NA	TGTGCCAGCAGCCACAGGGCGAACACTGAAGCTTTCTTT	CASSHRANTEAFF
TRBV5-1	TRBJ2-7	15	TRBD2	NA	TGCGCCAGCGCATGGGTTGGCGGGAGCTCCTACGAGCAGTACTTC	CASAWVGGSSYEQYF
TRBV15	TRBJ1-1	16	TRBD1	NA	TGTGCCACCAGCAGAGAGGGAGAAGGGGGCCGCACTGAAGCTTTCTTT	CATSREGEGGRTEAFF
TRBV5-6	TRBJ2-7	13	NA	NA	TGTGCCAGCAGCTTACCAGGGCGAGACGAGCAGTACTTC	CASSLPGRDEQYF
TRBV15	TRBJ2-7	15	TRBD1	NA	TGTGCCACCAGCAGACTCCCGGGACAGGACAACGAGCAGTACTTC	CATSRLPGQDNEQYF
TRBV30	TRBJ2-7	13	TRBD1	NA	TGTGCCTGGACCGGACAGGGGACCTACGAGCAGTACTTC	CAWTGQGTYEQYF
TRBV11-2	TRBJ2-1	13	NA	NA	TGTGCCAGCGATTCCCTCCCTTGGGACGAGCAGTTCTTC	CASDSLPWDEQFF
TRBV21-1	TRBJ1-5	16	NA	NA	TGTGCCAGCAGCAAAGTTAGGACAGGGGGTCAGCAGCCCCAGCATTTT	CASSKVRTGGQQPQHF
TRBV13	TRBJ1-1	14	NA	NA	TGTGCCAGCAGCTTAGGGGAAACGGGGACTGAAGCTTTCTTT	CASSLGETGTEAFF
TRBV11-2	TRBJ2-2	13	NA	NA	TGTGCCAGCAGCCACATAGGTGCCGGGGAGCTGTTTTTT	CASSHIGAGELFF
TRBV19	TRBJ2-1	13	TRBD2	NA	TGTGCCAGTAGTATTAGCGGGGAGAATGAGCAGTTCTTC	CASSISGENEQFF
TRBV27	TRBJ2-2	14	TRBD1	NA	TGTGCCAGCAGTGGGACAGGGCTGGGCGGGGAGCTGTTTTTT	CASSGTGLGGELFF
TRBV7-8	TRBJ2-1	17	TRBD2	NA	TGTGCCAGCAGCGGCGGACTAGCGGGGGATTCTACAATGAAGCAGTTCTTC	CASSGGLAGDSTMKQFF
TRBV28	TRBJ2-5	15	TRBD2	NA	TGTGCCAGCAGTTCCCTAAGCGGGACCCAAGAGACCCAGTACTTC	CASSSLSGTQETQYF
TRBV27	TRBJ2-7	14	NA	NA	TGTGCCAGCAGTTTGGGTCAGACGGCCTACGAGCAGTACTTC	CASSLGQTAYEQYF
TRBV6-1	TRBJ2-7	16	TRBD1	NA	TGTGCCAGCAGTGCGACCCCGGGACAGGGGAGCCACGAGCAGTACTTC	CASSATPGQGSHEQYF
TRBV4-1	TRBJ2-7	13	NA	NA	TGCGCCAGCAGCCGTAGCGGAAGCTACGAGCAGTACTTC	CASSRSGSYEQYF
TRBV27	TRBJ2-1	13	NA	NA	TGTGCCACACAACCGGCGGGAAACAATGAGCAGTTCTTC	CATQPAGNNEQFF
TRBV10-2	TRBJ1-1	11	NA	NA	TGCGCCAGCAGGTACGCAGGTGAAGCTTTCTTT	CASRYAGEAFF
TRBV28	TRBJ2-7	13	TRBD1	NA	TGTGCCAGCACAAGGGACAGGGCCTACGAGCAGTACTTC	CASTRDRAYEQYF
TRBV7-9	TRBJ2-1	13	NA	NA	TGTGCCAGCAGCTCAGGACAGAACAATGAGCAGTTCTTC	CASSSGQNNEQFF
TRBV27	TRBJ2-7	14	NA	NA	TGTGCCAGCAGTTGGGCTCCGATGGGCTACGAGCAGTACTTC	CASSWAPMGYEQYF
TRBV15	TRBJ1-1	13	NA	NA	TGTGCCACCAGCAGAGATCTGGGACCGGTGGCTTTCTTT	CATSRDLGPVAFF
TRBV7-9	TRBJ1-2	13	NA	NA	TGTGCCAGCAGCTTAGCCCGCGGGAATGGCTACACCTTC	CASSLARGNGYTF
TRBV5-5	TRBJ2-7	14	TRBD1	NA	TGTGCCAGCAGCTTACAGGGGGGCTCCTACGAGCAGTACTTC	CASSLQGGSYEQYF
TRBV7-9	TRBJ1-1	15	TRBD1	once	TGTGCCAGCAGCCCATTACAGGGGATGAACACTGAAGCTTTCTTT	CASSPLQGMNTEAFF
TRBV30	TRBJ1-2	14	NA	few	TGTGCCTGGAGTGTAGGGAAGACTAACTATGGCTACACCTTC	CAWSVGKTNYGYTF
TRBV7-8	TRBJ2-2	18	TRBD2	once	TGTGCCAGCAGCTTAGGGGACCTCGGACTAGCGGCCACCGGGGAGCTGTTTTTT	CASSLGDLGLAATGELFF
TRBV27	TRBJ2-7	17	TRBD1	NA	TGTGCCAGCAGTGGCTACACCTTGGACAGGCTGTCCTACGAGCAGTACTTC	CASSGYTLDRLSYEQYF
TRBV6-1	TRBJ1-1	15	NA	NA	TGTGCCAGCAGTGAGAGCAGGGGAGGGAACACTGAAGCTTTCTTT	CASSESRGGNTEAFF
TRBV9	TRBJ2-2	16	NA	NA	TGTGCCAGCTCCCAGTGGGAGGGGGCGGACACCGGGGAGCTGTTTTTT	CASSQWEGADTGELFF
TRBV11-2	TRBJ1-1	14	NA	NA	TGTGCCAGCAGCGGATTTGACAGCTACACTGAAGCTTTCTTT	CASSGFDSYTEAFF